A single sample gave rise to the 14 T cell receptor beta chains below, sequenced in a study of beta chain features in type 1 diabetes. Isolated RNA was reverse transcribed in full, so expressed TCRB transcripts were sequenced. The repertoire was sequenced with immunoSEQ multiplex PCR; TCRdb's copy has only in-frame clones and lacks some. The sample carries about 140,000 clones, about a tenth recorded once. Material: central memory CD4+ T cells from blood. The source is a woman between 40 and 50 years old in good health.

This chain joins TRBV7-9 and TRBJ2-7; D may be TRBD1 (5 bases). The V gene's germline CDR1 is SEHNR and CDR2 FQNEAQ (reference sequence). This CDR3 comprises 14 residues. The V end was cut by 1 base, the J end by 0 bases, with 7 bases between. CDR3 in amino acids: CASSLGQSSYEQYF. In DNA, the CDR3 is TGTGCCAGCAGCTTAGGACAGAGCTCCTACGAGCAGTACTTC.

This chain links TRBV5-6 with TRBJ1-3, with D perhaps matching TRBD1 (6 bases). Germline lookup yields CDR1 SGHDT and CDR2 YYEEEE. V shed 4 bases and J shed 3 bases, with 14 bases lying between them. The CDR3 spans 15 residues. The CDR3 region has the DNA TGTGCCAGCAGCGCGCTACAGGGAAGTGGAAACACCATATATTTT. Translated: CASSALQGSGNTIYF.

This clone showed up just a few times. The V call is TRBV21-1, the J call TRBJ2-5; the DNA was not compared with TRBD2, the D call given in the table. TRBV21-1 is tagged as a pseudogene. This CDR3 contains 15 residues. CDR3 loop: CASSRGVKEQETQYF. The CDR3 coding sequence is TGTGCCAGCAGCCGGGGTGTGAAGGAACAAGAGACCCAGTACTTC.

This clone was observed at least ten times. This chain connects TRBV7-9 to TRBJ1-6, with 8 bases identical to TRBD1. Per germline, CDR1 SEHNR and CDR2 FQNEAQ (reference sequence). Trimming took 6 bases from V and 9 from J; bases not matched to a gene: 13. This CDR3 is 16 amino acids long. The CDR3 sequence: CASSRNRGGIGSPLHF. Here the CDR3 DNA reads TGTGCCAGCAGTCGTAACAGGGGGGGTATCGGTTCACCCCTCCACTTT.

This clone has just a few counts. This chain links TRBV5-4 with TRBJ2-5; no clear D gene. V lost 4 bases, J lost 1 base, and 14 bases lay in between. CDR1 and CDR2 from the germline V gene are SGHNT and YYREEE (reference sequence). This CDR3 contains 15 residues. As DNA, the CDR3 is TGTGCCAGCAGCCCTTATCACATAGCCCAAGAGACCCAGTACTTC. This encodes CASSPYHIAQETQYF. Variable domain in full (rest from reference TRBV5-4 and TRBJ2-5): ETGVTQSPTHLIKTRGQQVTLRCSSQSGHNTVSWYQQALGQGPQFIFQYYREEENGRGNFPPRFSGLQFPNYSSELNVNALELDDSALYLCASSPYHIAQETQYFGPGTRLLVL.

The V and J genes are TRBV7-2 and TRBJ1-6; D remains unclear. V was clipped by 4 bases and J by 8 bases, with 15 bases between them. This CDR3 is 15 amino acids long. Germline CDR1 and CDR2: SGHTA and FQGNSA. CDR3 amino acids: CASSSGPSYDSPLHF. CDR3 DNA sequence: TGTGCCAGCAGCTCTGGGCCCTCATATGATTCACCCCTCCACTTT.

The chain recombines TRBV4-3 with TRBJ1-3; D is perhaps TRBD1 (6 bases). Trimming shortened V by 1 base and J by 0 bases, and 13 bases separated the two germline ends. This CDR3 is 17 amino acids long. Per the germline V gene, CDR1 is LGHNA and CDR2 is YSLEER. The CDR3 sequence: CASSQAITGSSGNTIYF. For the CDR3, the DNA is TGCGCCAGCAGCCAAGCCATAACAGGGAGCTCTGGAAACACCATATATTTT.

A few counts support this clone. The CDR3 spells CASSHKQEKLFF. CDR3 DNA: TGTGCCAGCAGCCATAAACAGGAAAAACTGTTTTTT. J is TRBJ1-4 and V is TRBV7-9; no firm D call. V shed 5 bases and J shed 8 bases, with 9 bases lying between them. The germline V gene encodes CDR1 SEHNR and CDR2 FQNEAQ (reference sequence). This CDR3 region has 12 residues.

A few counts support this clone. This sequence joins TRBV2 and TRBJ1-2; a weak D match, TRBD1 (6 bases). Germline V gene data show CDR1 as SNHLY and CDR2 as FYNNEI. The V end lost 6 bases, the J end lost 1 base, and 12 bases lay between the germline ends. The CDR3 runs to 14 residues. CDR3 sequence reads: CASRQTGLNYGYTF. CDR3 bases: TGTGCCAGCAGGCAGACAGGACTTAACTATGGCTACACCTTC. Complete variable domain (other parts from reference TRBV2 and TRBJ1-2): EPEVTQTPSHQVTQMGQEVILRCVPISNHLYFYWYRQILGQKVEFLVSFYNNEISEKSEIFDDQFSVERPDGSNFTLKIRSTKLEDSAMYFCASRQTGLNYGYTFGSGTRLTVV.

This chain joins TRBV10-3 and TRBJ2-1, with 9 positions matching TRBD2. V gave up 7 bases and J gave up 1 base; unmatched junction bases: 8. Germline-derived CDR1 and CDR2 are ENHRY and SYGVKD. The CDR3 has 16 amino acids. As DNA, the CDR3 is TGTGCCATCACGGCTGGGCGGGGGGGGTCCTACAATGAGCAGTTCTTC. Amino acids: CAITAGRGGSYNEQFF.

This clone showed up many times. The chain uses TRBV25-1 and TRBJ2-7; the D is unclear. The CDR3 runs to 14 residues. Trimming cost V 4 bases and J 3 bases, with 13 bases left between them. CDR1 is MGHDK and CDR2 is SYGVNS in the germline V gene. The CDR3: CASSGRRGNYEQYF. CDR3 bases: TGTGCCAGCAGTGGACGCAGAGGCAACTACGAGCAGTACTTC.

This clone was counted between two and nine times. V and J are TRBV2 and TRBJ1-5; the match to TRBD1 covers 12 bases. The junction had 17 bases not matched to a gene; V was cut back by 1 base and J by 4 bases. Germline CDR1 is SNHLY and CDR2 is FYNNEI. This CDR3 has 21 residues. The CDR3 region has the DNA TGTGCCAGCAGTGAAGGGGCCGTGGGGACAGGGGGCCGAAGATCTAATCAGCCCCAGCATTTT. Protein: CASSEGAVGTGGRRSNQPQHF.

This clone has only a few counts. The chain employs TRBV2 and TRBJ2-1, with D tentatively TRBD1 (6 bases). The CDR3 is 15 amino acids. Germline V gene sequence: CDR1 SNHLY, CDR2 FYNNEI. The ends were cut back, 5 bases at V and 1 base at J, with 12 bases in the middle. CDR3 sequence reads: CASSYAGVSYNEQFF. In nucleotides, the CDR3 is TGTGCCAGCAGTTACGCAGGGGTTTCCTACAATGAGCAGTTCTTC.

This clone was seen a handful of times. The chain carries TRBV7-8 and TRBJ2-3; 15 bases fit TRBD2. Trimming cost V 5 bases and J 5 bases; bases outside gene matches: 8. CDR3 length equals 17 residues. In germline, CDR1 is SGHVS, CDR2 FQNEAQ. The CDR3 DNA is TGTGCCAGCAGCCCCTGGACTAGCGGGGGGGGGAGAGATACGCAGTATTTT. This gives the protein CASSPWTSGGGRDTQYF.